Described below is a single T cell receptor beta chain sequence and its context. This table comes from immunoSEQ multiplex PCR, and its TCRdb copy is limited to in-frame clones, with some not included. The table shows some 700,000 clones, with around 85% occurring only once. This record comes from a study of shared T cell receptors in the human thymus. This CDR3 is 14 amino acids long. With 2 bases removed from V and 4 bases from J, the gap between germline ends came to 12 bases. CDR1 is MDHEN, CDR2 SYDVKM, per germline. These sequences were also reported in another study, on human thymus T cells. That work contributes: The study used thymus tissue resected during corrective heart surgery. Reports from related research described highly overlapping thymic repertoires among unrelated individuals.

Specimen: thymocytes. The V call is TRBV28, the J call TRBJ2-7; D unresolved. This clonotype originated in a girl under three years old with a congenital heart defect. CDR3 coding DNA: TGTGCCAGCAGTTTACCCTGCCGAGGATACGAGCAGTACTTC. Translated: CASSLPCRGYEQYF.